The 30 T cell receptor beta chains below come from one sample, sequenced in a study of memory CD8 T cells in hepatitis C reinfection. Clones were sequenced by immunoSEQ multiplex PCR, and TCRdb holds only the in-frame ones, with some missing. This sample yields 46,000 or so clones, of which roughly nine tenths are seen a single time; approximately 0.67% belongs to the top ten. Time point specified: late/post reinfection, 12 to 24 weeks after detection. The sorted cells went straight to TCR sequencing with no prior in vitro expansion. The sequenced sample consisted of naive CD8+ T cells sorted from blood. The receptor set was obtained from a man younger than 30 with hepatitis C virus infection.

The chain combines TRBV27 with TRBJ2-3; TRBD1 aligns across 9 bases. The CDR3 runs 15 residues. The germline V gene encodes CDR1 MNHEY and CDR2 SMNVEV (reference sequence). V was clipped by 6 bases and J by 6 bases; unmatched bases: 10. The CDR3 sequence: CASSSEGQGDDTQYF. DNA of the CDR3: TGTGCCAGCAGCTCCGAGGGACAGGGAGACGATACGCAGTATTTT.

This sequence joins TRBV14 and TRBJ2-1, with 7 bases that match TRBD2. Germline CDR1 is SGHDN and CDR2 is FVKESK. The junction had 10 bases not matched to a gene; V was cut back by 2 bases and J by 3 bases. The CDR3 extends over 17 amino acids. CDR3 in amino acids: CASSQLTLGEGYNEQFF. CDR3 bases: TGTGCCAGCAGCCAACTTACCTTGGGGGAGGGCTACAATGAGCAGTTCTTC.

The chain has TRBV7-9 and TRBJ1-1; D ambiguous. Trimming took off 3 bases at V and 2 bases at J, with 10 bases between the two ends. Germline CDR1 reads SEHNR; CDR2 reads FQNEAQ (reference sequence). The CDR3 covers 14 residues. The CDR3 region has the DNA TGTGCCAGCAGCTTCCCAGGTGCTAACACTGAAGCTTTCTTT. It encodes CASSFPGANTEAFF.

V gene TRBV5-4 combines with J gene TRBJ2-3; TRBD1 matches at 8 bases. J gave up 2 bases and V 0 bases, and 8 bases lay outside the gene matches. The CDR3 covers 17 residues. From germline, CDR1 is SGHNT and CDR2 YYREEE (reference sequence). This CDR3 reads CASSLVGTGVNTDTQYF. The CDR3 DNA is TGTGCCAGCAGCTTGGTTGGGACAGGCGTTAACACAGATACGCAGTATTTT.

This clone appeared a single time. This sequence joins TRBV4-3 and TRBJ1-2; D is unresolved. In germline, CDR1 is LGHNA, CDR2 YSLEER. Deletions cut 1 base from V and 7 bases from J, with 19 bases between. The CDR3 is made up of 16 amino acids. The CDR3 loop is CASSQGHPLPMVGYTF. CDR3 bases: TGCGCCAGCAGCCAAGGCCACCCCCTTCCTATGGTTGGCTACACCTTC.

This sequence joins TRBV19 and TRBJ1-5, with D unresolved. The V and J ends lost 6 bases and 0 bases respectively, with 12 bases between them. The CDR3 consists of 15 residues. Germline CDR1 LNHDA, CDR2 SQIVND (reference sequence). DNA of the CDR3: TGTGCCAGTAGCCCGTACTTCCGTAGCAATCAGCCCCAGCATTTT. Translating it yields CASSPYFRSNQPQHF.

The chain carries TRBV14 and TRBJ2-5; the D gene is possibly TRBD2 (6 bases). Germline V gene data show CDR1 as SGHDN and CDR2 as FVKESK. V shed 1 base and J shed 5 bases, with 14 bases lying between them. There are 15 residues in the CDR3. CDR3 loop: CASSQGAGMAETQYF. The CDR3, as DNA: TGTGCCAGCAGCCAAGGGGCGGGAATGGCGGAGACCCAGTACTTC. Combining the CDR3 with reference TRBV14 and TRBJ2-5 gives the whole variable domain EAGVTQFPSHSVIEKGQTVTLRCDPISGHDNLYWYRRVMGKEIKFLLHFVKESKQDESGMPNNRFLAERTGGTYSTLKVQPAELEDSGVYFCASSQGAGMAETQYFGPGTRLLVL.

V usage is TRBV10-2 and J usage is TRBJ2-1, with D uncertain. The V gene lost 3 bases and the J gene lost 4 bases, with 13 bases spanning the gap. The CDR3 covers 15 residues. Looked up from germline, CDR1 is WSHSY and CDR2 is SAAADI. CDR3 coding DNA: TGCGCCAGCAGTGACTCCGCCCTAGAGTACAATGAGCAGTTCTTC. It codes for CASSDSALEYNEQFF.

The gene calls are TRBV27 and TRBJ2-6; D remains ambiguous. The ends were cut back, 4 bases at V and 0 bases at J, with 7 bases in the middle. Per germline, CDR1 MNHEY and CDR2 SMNVEV (reference sequence). This CDR3 is 15 amino acids long. The CDR3 is CASSSPISGANVLTF. The CDR3 bases are TGTGCCAGCAGTTCCCCAATCTCTGGGGCCAACGTCCTGACTTTC.

The chain combines TRBV19 with TRBJ2-1; 12 bases are a match to TRBD2. The junction had 8 bases not matched to a gene; V was cut back by 2 bases and J by 0 bases. The CDR3 is 19 residues long. CDR1 and CDR2 from the germline V gene are LNHDA and SQIVND (reference sequence). This CDR3 is CASSIPGATSGSSYNEQFF. In DNA form, the CDR3 reads TGTGCCAGTAGTATACCTGGGGCGACTAGCGGGAGCTCCTACAATGAGCAGTTCTTC.

V is TRBV4-1 and J is TRBJ2-5; TRBD1 might be the D (6 bases). Germline lookup yields CDR1 MGHRA and CDR2 YSYEKL. The V end was cut by 4 bases, the J end by 5 bases, with 14 bases between. The CDR3 length is 14 residues. For the CDR3, the DNA is TGCGCCAGCAGCCCCCGATGGGGGCAGGAGACCCAGTACTTC. Protein sequence: CASSPRWGQETQYF.

The chain recombines TRBV11-2 with TRBJ2-7, with 9 bases fitting TRBD2. The CDR3 extends over 19 amino acids. The germline V gene encodes CDR1 SGHAT and CDR2 FQNNGV. Trimming at V came to 5 bases and at J to 2 bases, leaving 19 bases not matched to a gene. CDR3 sequence: CASSHHGTARTSEAYEQYF. CDR3 bases: TGTGCCAGCAGCCATCACGGGACAGCAAGGACTAGCGAAGCCTACGAGCAGTACTTC.

CDR3 amino acids: CASSWDYANTGELFF. In DNA form, the CDR3 reads TGTGCCAGCAGCTGGGACTATGCGAACACCGGGGAGCTGTTTTTT. This chain uses TRBV5-6 with TRBJ2-2; TRBD2 matches 7 bases. CDR1 is SGHDT and CDR2 is YYEEEE in the germline V gene. There are 15 residues in the CDR3. V shed 3 bases, J shed 0 bases, and the junction held 2 bases outside the gene matches.

The J gene is TRBJ2-5, the V gene TRBV7-6, with D possibly being TRBD2 (7 bases). With 2 bases removed from V and 4 bases from J, the gap between germline ends came to 14 bases. The CDR3 runs 15 residues. Germline V gene sequence: CDR1 SGHVS, CDR2 FNYEAQ. The CDR3 DNA sequence: TGTGCCAGCAGCTTAAACGGGGGGCGCGGAGAGACCCAGTACTTC. It translates to CASSLNGGRGETQYF.

The chain uses TRBV27 and TRBJ1-6; tentative D call: TRBD1 (5 bases). V lost 0 bases and J 11 bases, leaving 14 bases between the germline ends. CDR1 MNHEY and CDR2 SMNVEV come from the germline V gene (reference sequence). This CDR3 is built from 15 residues. The CDR3 protein is CASSLSPQGTTPLHF. The CDR3 nucleotides read TGTGCCAGCAGTTTATCCCCGCAGGGTACGACACCCCTCCACTTT.

The rearrangement uses TRBV19 and TRBJ2-7; 8 nucleotides match TRBD2. V trimming: 5 bases; J trimming: 1 base; junction bases outside the gene matches: 4. The CDR3 sequence is 14 residues long. Germline values: CDR1 LNHDA, CDR2 SQIVND (reference sequence). The CDR3 coding sequence is TGTGCCAGTAGTCCGGGACTAGGTTCCTACGAGCAGTACTTC. Its translation: CASSPGLGSYEQYF.

This clone has only one observation. The genes are TRBV4-1 and TRBJ1-2, with 10 positions matching TRBD1. V lost 5 bases and J lost 4; bases outside the gene matches: 13. The CDR3 totals 17 residues. Germline values: CDR1 MGHRA, CDR2 YSYEKL. This CDR3 is CASSAGDRGNIGYGYTF. CDR3 DNA: TGCGCCAGCAGCGCAGGGGACAGGGGAAATATCGGCTATGGCTACACCTTC.

The V call is TRBV6-4, the J call TRBJ2-1; tentatively, D is TRBD2 (6 bases). Trimming left V 2 bases short and J 5 bases short, with 13 bases between. The CDR3 has 15 amino acids. The germline CDR1 and CDR2 sequences are MRHNA and SNTAGT. The CDR3 loop reads CASSDGAGGNNEQFF. CDR3 sequence (DNA): TGTGCCAGCAGTGACGGGGCTGGAGGGAACAATGAGCAGTTCTTC.

This rearrangement joins TRBV6-1 to TRBJ2-3; D remains unclear. CDR3 length equals 15 residues. The ends were cut back, 1 base at V and 2 bases at J, with 10 bases in the middle. Germline-derived CDR1 and CDR2 are MNHNS and SASEGT. CDR3 nucleotides: TGTGCCAGCAGTGAAGGGGTAGCACTCACAGATACGCAGTATTTT. This translates into CASSEGVALTDTQYF.

This chain links TRBV27 with TRBJ2-7, with D maybe TRBD2 (6 bases). V was cut by 2 bases and J by 2 bases, with 10 bases left in between. The CDR3 consists of 14 residues. CDR1 and CDR2 from the germline V gene are MNHEY and SMNVEV (reference sequence). In DNA form, the CDR3 reads TGTGCCAGCAGTTTAGGCGGGATCACCTACGAGCAGTACTTC. It translates to CASSLGGITYEQYF.

The rearrangement uses TRBV7-2 and TRBJ2-1; 10 positions match TRBD2. V dropped 2 bases and J dropped 7; count of bases not matched to a gene: 8. From germline, CDR1 is SGHTA and CDR2 FQGNSA. CDR3 size: 16 residues. CDR3 sequence (DNA): TGTGCCAGCAGCTTATCGCTAGCGGGAGTGTTTAATGAGCAGTTCTTC. Encoded protein: CASSLSLAGVFNEQFF.

This rearrangement joins TRBV4-1 to TRBJ2-1, with 8 bases aligning to TRBD1. This CDR3 spans 14 amino acids. The germline V gene has CDR1 MGHRA and CDR2 YSYEKL. V shed 0 bases and J 10 bases; nucleotides not matched to a gene: 5. In nucleotides, the CDR3 is TGCGCCAGCAGCCAAGATCCCTGGACAGGGGAGCAGTTCTTC. Translated: CASSQDPWTGEQFF.

The V gene is TRBV27, the J gene TRBJ1-1; the D gene is possibly TRBD1 (5 bases). CDR3 size: 15 residues. V was pared by 6 bases and J by 1 base, with 15 bases between. Germline CDR1 is MNHEY and CDR2 is SMNVEV (reference sequence). The CDR3 loop reads CASRELGGTNTEAFF. DNA of the CDR3: TGTGCCAGCAGGGAGCTGGGGGGGACGAACACTGAAGCTTTCTTT.

This chain uses TRBV7-9 with TRBJ2-1; TRBD2 matches at 8 bases. V lost 2 bases, J lost 9 bases, and 9 bases stayed unmatched. Germline V CDR1 and CDR2: SEHNR, FQNEAQ (reference sequence). The CDR3 is 15 amino acids. The CDR3 DNA sequence: TGTGCCAGCAGCTTAAGTGGCGGGGGGTATAGTGAGCAGTTCTTC. Encoded protein: CASSLSGGGYSEQFF.

This clone has a handful of counts. The rearrangement links TRBV10-2 to TRBJ1-5, with a possible D match to TRBD1 (6 bases). Trimming left V 9 bases short and J 4 bases short, with 13 bases between. This CDR3 comprises 13 residues. CDR1 WSHSY and CDR2 SAAADI come from the germline V gene. The CDR3 sequence: CASRNQGNQPQHF. CDR3 in DNA: TGCGCCAGTCGCAACCAGGGGAATCAGCCCCAGCATTTT.

This chain joins TRBV19 and TRBJ2-2; 9 nucleotides agree with TRBD2. CDR1 is LNHDA and CDR2 is SQIVND in the germline V gene (reference sequence). V trimming: 2 bases; J trimming: 6 bases; junction bases outside the gene matches: 7. The CDR3 extends over 16 amino acids. The CDR3 nucleotides read TGTGCCAGTAGTATAAGTAGCGGGAGTCGGGCCGGGGAGCTGTTTTTT. It is translated as CASSISSGSRAGELFF.

The rearrangement links TRBV5-8 to TRBJ2-1, with 10 bases fitting TRBD1. The junction had 3 bases not matched to a gene; V was cut back by 4 bases and J by 2 bases. Germline-derived CDR1 and CDR2 are SGHTS and YDEGEE. There are 15 residues in the CDR3. The CDR3: CASSGGTGAYNEQFF. CDR3 coding DNA: TGTGCCAGCAGCGGGGGGACAGGGGCCTACAATGAGCAGTTCTTC. Supplemented by reference TRBV5-8 and TRBJ2-1, the full variable domain reads EAGVTQSPTHLIKTRGQQATLRCSPISGHTSVYWYQQALGLGLQFLLWYDEGEERNRGNFPPRFSGRQFPNYSSELNVNALELEDSALYLCASSGGTGAYNEQFFGPGTRLTVL.

The chain recombines TRBV27 with TRBJ1-1; possibly TRBD1 for D (5 bases). The V gene lost 2 bases and the J gene lost 1 base, with 5 bases spanning the gap. The germline V gene encodes CDR1 MNHEY and CDR2 SMNVEV (reference sequence). The CDR3 contains 13 residues. This CDR3 is CASSLQGNTEAFF. For the CDR3, the DNA is TGTGCCAGCAGTTTACAGGGGAACACTGAAGCTTTCTTT.

The V gene is TRBV11-2, the J gene TRBJ2-5; weak D call: TRBD2 (5 bases). Germline CDR1 SGHAT, CDR2 FQNNGV. The V and J ends lost 5 bases and 6 bases respectively, with 16 bases between them. The CDR3 runs to 14 residues. CDR3 residues: CASSQDSWRQTQYF. CDR3 nucleotide sequence: TGTGCCAGCAGCCAAGATTCATGGAGGCAGACCCAGTACTTC.

The chain carries TRBV7-9 and TRBJ2-7; 9 bases fit TRBD2. CDR1 and CDR2 from the germline V gene are SEHNR and FQNEAQ (reference sequence). V was pared by 3 bases and J by 5 bases, with 5 bases of the junction left unmatched. The CDR3 loop spans 14 amino acids. The CDR3 nucleotides are TGTGCCAGCAGCTTCGAGCGGGGGGCTGACGAGCAGTACTTC. Amino acids: CASSFERGADEQYF.